This T cell receptor (beta chain) was sequenced in a study of regulatory T cells in long-lasting Graves disease. Arm-PCR of CDR3 regions and iRepertoire HTBI primers were the basis on which TCR beta libraries were built. A single record per CDR3 protein comes from TCRdb applying MiXCR to the multiplex PCR reads. The profile shows around 250,000 distinct CDR3 sequences, approximately 18% of them singletons. This clonotype has a count of ten or more. This CDR3 is built from 19 residues. Germline V lookup: CDR1 LNHDA, CDR2 SQIVND (reference sequence). Trimming at V came to 0 bases and at J to 4 bases, leaving 9 bases not matched to a gene. Time point noted: newly diagnosed GD, antithyroid drugs for less than 3 months. The TCR library was made from RNA extracted from PBMCs. These data also formed part of another study, on T cells in Graves' hyperthyroidism and ophthalmopathy.

The chain combines TRBV19 with TRBJ2-2, with 12 bases matching TRBD2. Here the sequenced sample was peripheral blood mononuclear cells (PBMCs), taken at new diagnosis, from a patient treated with antithyroid drugs. This clonotype originated in a woman aged 30 to 39 with Graves disease. The CDR3 here is CASSIDRLAGGPSTGELFF. In DNA form, the CDR3 reads TGTGCCAGTAGTATAGATCGGCTAGCGGGGGGGCCGAGCACCGGGGAGCTGTTTTTT.